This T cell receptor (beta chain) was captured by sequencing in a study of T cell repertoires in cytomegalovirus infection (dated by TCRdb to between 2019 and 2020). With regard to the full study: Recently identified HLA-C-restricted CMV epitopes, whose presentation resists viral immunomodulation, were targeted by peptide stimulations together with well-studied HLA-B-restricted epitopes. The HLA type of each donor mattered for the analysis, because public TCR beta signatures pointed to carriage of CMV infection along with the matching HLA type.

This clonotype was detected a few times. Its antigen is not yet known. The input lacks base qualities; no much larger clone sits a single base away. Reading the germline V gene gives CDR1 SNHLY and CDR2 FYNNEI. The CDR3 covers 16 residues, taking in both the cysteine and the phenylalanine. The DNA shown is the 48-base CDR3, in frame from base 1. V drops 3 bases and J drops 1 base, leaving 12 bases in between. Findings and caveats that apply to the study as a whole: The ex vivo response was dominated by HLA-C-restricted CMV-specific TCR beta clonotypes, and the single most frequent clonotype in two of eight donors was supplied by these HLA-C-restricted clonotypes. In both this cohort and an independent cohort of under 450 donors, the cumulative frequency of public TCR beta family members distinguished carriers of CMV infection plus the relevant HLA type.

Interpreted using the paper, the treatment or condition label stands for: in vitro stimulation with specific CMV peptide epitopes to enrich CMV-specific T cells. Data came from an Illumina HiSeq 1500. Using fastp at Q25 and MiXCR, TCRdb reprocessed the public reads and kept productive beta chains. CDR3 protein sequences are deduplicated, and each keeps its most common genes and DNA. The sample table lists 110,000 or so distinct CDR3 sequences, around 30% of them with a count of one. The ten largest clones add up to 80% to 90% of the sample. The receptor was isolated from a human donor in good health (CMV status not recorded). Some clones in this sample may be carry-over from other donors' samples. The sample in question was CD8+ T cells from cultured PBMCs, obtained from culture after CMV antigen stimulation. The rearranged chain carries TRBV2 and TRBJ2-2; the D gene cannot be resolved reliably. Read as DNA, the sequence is TGTGCCAGCAGTGATCCCTCGGTAAAGAACACCGGGGAGCTGTTTTTT. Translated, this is CASSDPSVKNTGELFF.